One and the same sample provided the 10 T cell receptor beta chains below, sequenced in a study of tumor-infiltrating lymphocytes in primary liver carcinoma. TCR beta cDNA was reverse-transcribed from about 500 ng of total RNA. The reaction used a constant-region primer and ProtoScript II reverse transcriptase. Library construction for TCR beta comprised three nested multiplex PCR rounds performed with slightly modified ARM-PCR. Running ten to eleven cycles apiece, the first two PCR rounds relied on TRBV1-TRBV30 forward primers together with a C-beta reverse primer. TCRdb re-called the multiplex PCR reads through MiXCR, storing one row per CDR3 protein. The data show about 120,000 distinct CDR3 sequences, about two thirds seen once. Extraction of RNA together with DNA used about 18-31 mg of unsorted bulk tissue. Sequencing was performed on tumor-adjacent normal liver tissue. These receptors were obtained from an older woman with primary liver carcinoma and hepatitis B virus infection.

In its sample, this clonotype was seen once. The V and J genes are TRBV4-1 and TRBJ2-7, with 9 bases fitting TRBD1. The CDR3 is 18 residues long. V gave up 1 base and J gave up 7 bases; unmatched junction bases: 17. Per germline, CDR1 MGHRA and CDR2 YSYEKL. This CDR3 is CASSQALSLTGGIGEQYF. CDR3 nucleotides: TGCGCCAGCAGCCAAGCCCTGTCCTTGACAGGGGGAATAGGGGAGCAGTACTTC.

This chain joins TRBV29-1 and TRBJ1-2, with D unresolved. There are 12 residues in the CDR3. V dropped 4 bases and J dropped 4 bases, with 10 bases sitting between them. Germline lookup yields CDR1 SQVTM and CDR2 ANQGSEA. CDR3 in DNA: TGCAGCGTTGCCCAGAGAGGCTATGGCTACACCTTC. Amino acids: CSVAQRGYGYTF.

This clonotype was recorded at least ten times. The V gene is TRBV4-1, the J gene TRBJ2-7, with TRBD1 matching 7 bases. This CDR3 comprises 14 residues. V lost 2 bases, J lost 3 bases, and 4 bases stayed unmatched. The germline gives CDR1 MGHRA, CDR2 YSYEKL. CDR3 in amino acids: CASSQIWDSYEQYF. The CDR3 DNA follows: TGCGCCAGCAGCCAAATCTGGGACAGCTACGAGCAGTACTTC.

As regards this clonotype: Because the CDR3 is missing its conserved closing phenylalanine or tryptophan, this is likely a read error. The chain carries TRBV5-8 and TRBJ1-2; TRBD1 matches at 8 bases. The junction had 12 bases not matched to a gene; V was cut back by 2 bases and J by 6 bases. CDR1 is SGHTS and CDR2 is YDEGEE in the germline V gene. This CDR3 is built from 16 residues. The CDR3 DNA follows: TGTGCCAGCAGCTTTCGTCGGAGCCAGGGGGCGCATGGCTACACCATC. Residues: CASSFRRSQGAHGYTI.

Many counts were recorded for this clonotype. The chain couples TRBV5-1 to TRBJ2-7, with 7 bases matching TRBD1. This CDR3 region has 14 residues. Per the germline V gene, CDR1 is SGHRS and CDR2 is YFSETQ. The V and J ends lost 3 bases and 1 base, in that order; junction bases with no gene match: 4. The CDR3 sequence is CASSWDRASYEQYF. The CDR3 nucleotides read TGCGCCAGCAGCTGGGACAGAGCATCCTACGAGCAGTACTTC.

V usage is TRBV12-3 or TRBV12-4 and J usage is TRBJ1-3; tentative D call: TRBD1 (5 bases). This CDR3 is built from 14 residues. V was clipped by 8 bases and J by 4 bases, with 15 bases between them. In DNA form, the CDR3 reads TGTGCCAGCGGCCCCGACAGAGCGGGAAACACCATATATTTT. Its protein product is CASGPDRAGNTIYF.

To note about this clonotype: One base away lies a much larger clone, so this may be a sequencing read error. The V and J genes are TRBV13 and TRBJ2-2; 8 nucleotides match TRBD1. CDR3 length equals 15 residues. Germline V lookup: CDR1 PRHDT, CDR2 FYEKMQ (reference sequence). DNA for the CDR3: TGTGCCAGCAGCTTTGGACAGGGTGGGACCGGGGAGCTGGTTTTT. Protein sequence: CASSFGQGGTGELVF.

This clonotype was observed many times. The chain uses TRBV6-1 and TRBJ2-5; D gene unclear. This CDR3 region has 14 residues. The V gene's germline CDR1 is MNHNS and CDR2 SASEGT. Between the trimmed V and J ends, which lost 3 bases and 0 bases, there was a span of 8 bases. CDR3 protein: CASSDWGYQETQYF. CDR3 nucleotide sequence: TGTGCCAGCAGTGATTGGGGATACCAAGAGACCCAGTACTTC.

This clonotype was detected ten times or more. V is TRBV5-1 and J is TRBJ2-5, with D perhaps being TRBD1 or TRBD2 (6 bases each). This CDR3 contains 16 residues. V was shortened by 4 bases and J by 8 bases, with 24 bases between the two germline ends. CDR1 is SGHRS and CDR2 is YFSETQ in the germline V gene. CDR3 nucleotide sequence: TGCGCCAGCAGCATTGGACAGATAGGGGACTCAGCAACCCAGTACTTC. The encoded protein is CASSIGQIGDSATQYF. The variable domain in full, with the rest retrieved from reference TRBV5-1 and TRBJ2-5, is KAGVTQTPRYLIKTRGQQVTLSCSPISGHRSVSWYQQTPGQGLQFLFEYFSETQRNKGNFPGRFSGRQFSNSRSEMNVSTLELGDSALYLCASSIGQIGDSATQYFGPGTRLLVL.

The CDR3 here is CASSGTFRSNQPQHF. The CDR3 region has the DNA TGTGCCAGCAGTGGGACATTCCGAAGCAATCAGCCCCAGCATTTT. The J gene is TRBJ1-5, the V gene TRBV6-1, with D possibly TRBD1 on 5 matching bases. Germline V CDR1 and CDR2: MNHNS, SASEGT. The V gene lost 4 bases and the J gene lost 1 base, with 11 bases spanning the gap. There are 15 residues in the CDR3.